This T cell receptor beta chain was obtained from a study of blood T cell repertoires in COVID-19. Study-level background: The samples span acute and convalescent COVID-19 from the United States, Italy and Spain.

This table comes from immunoSEQ multiplex PCR, and its TCRdb copy is limited to in-frame clones, with some not included. The data hold fewer than 500,000 clones, with 80% to 90% observed a single time. This CDR3 contains 17 residues. Trimming cost V 3 bases and J 1 base, with 18 bases left between them. Germline CDR1 and CDR2: MNHEY and SMNVEV (reference sequence). Patients in Seattle were enrolled during active infection, then followed longitudinally. The gene calls are TRBV27 and TRBJ2-5; D uncertain. The sequence was collected from a young man with COVID-19, enrolled during active disease. Sequencing input: peripheral blood. The CDR3 nucleotides are TGTGCCAGCAGTTTCAATTTGGCTGCGGCAGCCCAAGAGACCCAGTACTTC. Protein product: CASSFNLAAAAQETQYF.